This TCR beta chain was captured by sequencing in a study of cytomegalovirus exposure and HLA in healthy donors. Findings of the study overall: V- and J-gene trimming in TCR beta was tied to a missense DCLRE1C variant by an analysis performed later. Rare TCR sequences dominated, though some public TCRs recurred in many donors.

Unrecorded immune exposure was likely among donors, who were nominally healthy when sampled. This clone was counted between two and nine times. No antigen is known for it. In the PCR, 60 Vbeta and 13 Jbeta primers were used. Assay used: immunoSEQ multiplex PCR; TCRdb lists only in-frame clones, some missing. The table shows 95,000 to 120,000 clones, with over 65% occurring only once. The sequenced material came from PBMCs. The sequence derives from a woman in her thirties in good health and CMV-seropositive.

CDR3 DNA: TGTGCCAGCAGCTTAGACAGCGGGGAGCTGTTTTTT. Its protein is CASSLDSGELFF. The chain employs TRBV11-2 and TRBJ2-2; D not resolved. The CDR3 runs to 12 residues. The germline V gene has CDR1 SGHAT and CDR2 FQNNGV. Trimming removed 0 bases at V and 7 bases at J, with 3 bases between.